This record covers a single T cell receptor beta chain. The source of the sample is a study of shared clonotypes between healthy human individuals. The overall study: Three CD4 naive, three CD4 memory, two CD8 naive and one CD8 memory plate were used per donor.

Measured with immunoSEQ multiplex PCR; TCRdb has only the in-frame clones, and not every one. The sample has roughly 770,000 clones, roughly 96% seen once. The naive CD8 fraction comprised CD45RO-negative cells positively selected for CCR7 and excluded terminally differentiated effector memory CD45RA+ cells. Material for sequencing was naive CD8+ T cells sorted from blood. The origin of this receptor is a man aged 25-45 years in good health.

CDR3 protein: CASSLESLPHLYGYTF. The CDR3 DNA reads as TGTGCCAGCAGTCTAGAGTCCCTACCACACCTTTATGGCTACACCTTC. The chain carries TRBV28 and TRBJ1-2, with unresolved D. Trimming left V 5 bases short and J 5 bases short, with 21 bases between. There are 16 residues in the CDR3. CDR1 MDHEN and CDR2 SYDVKM come from the germline V gene.